This TCR beta chain is from a study of blood T cell repertoires in COVID-19. Study-wide context: Acute and convalescent COVID-19 specimens originated in the United States, Italy and Spain.

Original processing notes: Researchers report that nucleated cell counts were estimated from reference gene primer amplification. The table came from immunoSEQ multiplex PCR; TCRdb's copy has only in-frame clones and leaves some out. V and J calls and clone size are copied from that table; D and trimming were computed from the DNA. The sample lists 270,000 or so clones; around 86% were seen once. Deletions cut 2 bases from V and 12 bases from J, with 11 bases between. Germline V gene data show CDR1 as MNHNS and CDR2 as SASEGT. CDR3 length: 11 residues. The chain couples TRBV6-1 to TRBJ2-7; D call uncertain. Input material: peripheral blood. The source is a human donor in a cohort sampled during active COVID-19. CDR3 in DNA: TGTGCCAGCAGTGAATCCCGACCGGGGTACTTC. It specifies CASSESRPGYF.